Below, one T cell receptor (beta chain) is given with its context. The data stem from a study of PD-1 blockade in mismatch repair-deficient tumors. Clones were sequenced by immunoSEQ multiplex PCR, and TCRdb holds only the in-frame ones, with some missing. Of about 25,000 clones in the sample, approximately 84% are singletons; the top ten hold just under 3%. J gave up 3 bases and V 3 bases, and 5 bases lay outside the gene matches. Germline lookup yields CDR1 PRHDT and CDR2 FYEKMQ (reference sequence). The CDR3 extends over 16 amino acids. The sequence was collected from an adult with mismatch repair-deficient cancer. The gene calls are TRBV13 and TRBJ1-1; 12 nucleotides line up with TRBD1. The specimen comprised PBMCs, sampled before pembrolizumab treatment. The chain's CDR3 is CASSFSGQGAYTEAFF. The CDR3 DNA reads as TGTGCCAGCAGCTTTTCGGGACAGGGGGCTTACACTGAAGCTTTCTTT. The complete variable domain, with remaining parts taken from reference TRBV13 and TRBJ1-1, reads AAGVIQSPRHLIKEKRETATLKCYPIPRHDTVYWYQQGPGQDPQFLISFYEKMQSDKGSIPDRFSAQQFSDYHSELNMSSLELGDSALYFCASSFSGQGAYTEAFFGQGTRLTVV.